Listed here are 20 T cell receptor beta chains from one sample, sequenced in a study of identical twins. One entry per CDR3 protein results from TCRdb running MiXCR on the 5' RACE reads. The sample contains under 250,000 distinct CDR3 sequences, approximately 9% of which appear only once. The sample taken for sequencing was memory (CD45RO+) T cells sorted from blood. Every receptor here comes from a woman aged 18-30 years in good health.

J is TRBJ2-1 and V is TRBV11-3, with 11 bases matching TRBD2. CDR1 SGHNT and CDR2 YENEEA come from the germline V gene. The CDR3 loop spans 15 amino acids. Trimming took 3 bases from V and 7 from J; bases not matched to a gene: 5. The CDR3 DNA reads TGTGCCAGCAGCTTTAGCGGGAGGGGAGGGAATGAGCAGTTCTTC. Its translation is CASSFSGRGGNEQFF.

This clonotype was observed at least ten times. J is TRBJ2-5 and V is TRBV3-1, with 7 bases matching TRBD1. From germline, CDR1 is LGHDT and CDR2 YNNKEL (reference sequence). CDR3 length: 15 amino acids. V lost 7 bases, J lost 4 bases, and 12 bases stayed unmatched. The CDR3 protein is CASNPSDREGETQYF. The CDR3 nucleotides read TGTGCCAGCAACCCCTCTGACAGGGAAGGAGAGACCCAGTACTTC.

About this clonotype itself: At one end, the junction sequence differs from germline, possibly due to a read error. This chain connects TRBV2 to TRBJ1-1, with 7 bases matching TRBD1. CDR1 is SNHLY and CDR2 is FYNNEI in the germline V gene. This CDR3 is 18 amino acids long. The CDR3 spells CTSSSGARTGRVNTEAFF. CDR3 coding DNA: TGTACCAGCAGTTCGGGGGCAAGGACAGGTCGGGTGAACACTGAAGCTTTCTTT.

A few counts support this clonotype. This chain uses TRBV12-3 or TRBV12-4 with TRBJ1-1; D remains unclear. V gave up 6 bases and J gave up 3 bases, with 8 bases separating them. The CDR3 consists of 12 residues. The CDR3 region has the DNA TGTGCCAGCAGAATTCGGGACACTGAAGCTTTCTTT. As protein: CASRIRDTEAFF.

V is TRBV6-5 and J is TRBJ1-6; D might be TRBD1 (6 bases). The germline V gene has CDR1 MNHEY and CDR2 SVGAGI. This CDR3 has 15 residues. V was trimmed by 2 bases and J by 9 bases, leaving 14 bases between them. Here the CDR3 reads CASSYGQGKGSPLHF. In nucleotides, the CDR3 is TGTGCCAGCAGTTACGGGCAGGGGAAGGGTTCACCCCTCCACTTT.

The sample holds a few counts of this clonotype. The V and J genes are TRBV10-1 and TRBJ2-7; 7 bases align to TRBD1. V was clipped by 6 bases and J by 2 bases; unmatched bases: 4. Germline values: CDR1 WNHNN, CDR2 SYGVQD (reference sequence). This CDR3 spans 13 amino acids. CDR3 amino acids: CASSRQGAYEQYF. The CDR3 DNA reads TGCGCCAGCAGCCGACAGGGAGCCTACGAGCAGTACTTC.

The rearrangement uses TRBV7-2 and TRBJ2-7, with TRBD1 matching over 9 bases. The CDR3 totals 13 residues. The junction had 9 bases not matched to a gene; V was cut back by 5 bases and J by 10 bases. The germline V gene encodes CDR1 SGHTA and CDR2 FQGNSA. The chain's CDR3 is CASSPRDRAPQYF. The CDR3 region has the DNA TGTGCCAGCAGCCCCAGGGACAGGGCCCCCCAGTACTTC.

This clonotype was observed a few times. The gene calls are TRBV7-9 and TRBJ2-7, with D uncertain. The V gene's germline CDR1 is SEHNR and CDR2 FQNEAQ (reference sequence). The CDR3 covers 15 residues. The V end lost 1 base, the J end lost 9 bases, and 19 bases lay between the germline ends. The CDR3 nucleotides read TGTGCCAGCAGCTTAGGTTCGCCCTTAGAAGGGCGGCAGTACTTC. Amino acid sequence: CASSLGSPLEGRQYF.

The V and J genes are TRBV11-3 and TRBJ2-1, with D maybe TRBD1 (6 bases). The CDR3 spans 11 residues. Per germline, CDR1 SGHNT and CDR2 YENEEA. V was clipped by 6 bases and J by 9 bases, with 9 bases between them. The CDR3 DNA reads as TGTGCCAGCAGACAGGGAAGTGAGCAGTTCTTC. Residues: CASRQGSEQFF.

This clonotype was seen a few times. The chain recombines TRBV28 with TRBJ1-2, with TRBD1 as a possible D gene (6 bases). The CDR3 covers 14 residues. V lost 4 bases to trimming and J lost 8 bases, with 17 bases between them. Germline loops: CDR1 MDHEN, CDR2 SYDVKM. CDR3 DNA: TGTGCCAGCAGTTCCGGCACAGGGATCGGCGGCTACACCTTC. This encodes CASSSGTGIGGYTF.

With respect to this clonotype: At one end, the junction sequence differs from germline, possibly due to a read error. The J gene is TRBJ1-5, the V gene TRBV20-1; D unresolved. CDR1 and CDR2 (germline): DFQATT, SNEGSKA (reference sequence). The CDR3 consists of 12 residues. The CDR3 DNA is TGCAGTGGTAGAGGGCCCAATCAGCCCCAGCATTTT. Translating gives CSGRGPNQPQHF.

In DNA form, the CDR3 reads TGCAGTGCTAGAGCAGCGATCTACAATGAGCAGTTCTTC. Amino acid sequence: CSARAAIYNEQFF. This rearrangement joins TRBV20-1 to TRBJ2-1; D is uncertain. The V end lost 1 base, the J end lost 3 bases, and 7 bases lay between the germline ends. CDR1 and CDR2 (germline): DFQATT, SNEGSKA (reference sequence). CDR3 length equals 13 residues.

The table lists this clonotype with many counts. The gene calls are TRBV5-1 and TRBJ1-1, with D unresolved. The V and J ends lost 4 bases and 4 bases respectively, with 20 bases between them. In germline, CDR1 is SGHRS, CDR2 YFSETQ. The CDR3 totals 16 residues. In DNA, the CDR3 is TGCGCCAGCAGCCCCGGAGGAGGAGCAATCGGCACTGAAGCTTTCTTT. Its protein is CASSPGGGAIGTEAFF.

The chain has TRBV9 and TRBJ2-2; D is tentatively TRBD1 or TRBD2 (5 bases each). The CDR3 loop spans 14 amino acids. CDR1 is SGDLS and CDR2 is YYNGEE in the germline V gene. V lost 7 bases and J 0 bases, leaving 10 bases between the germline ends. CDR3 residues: CASQGPSNTGELFF. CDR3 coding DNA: TGTGCCAGCCAGGGACCGTCGAACACCGGGGAGCTGTTTTTT.

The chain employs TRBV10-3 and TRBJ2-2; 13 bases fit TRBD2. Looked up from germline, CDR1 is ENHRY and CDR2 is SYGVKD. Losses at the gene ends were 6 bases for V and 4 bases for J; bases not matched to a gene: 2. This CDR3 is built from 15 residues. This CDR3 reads CAISRLAGGTGELFF. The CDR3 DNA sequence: TGTGCCATCAGCAGACTAGCGGGGGGCACCGGGGAGCTGTTTTTT.

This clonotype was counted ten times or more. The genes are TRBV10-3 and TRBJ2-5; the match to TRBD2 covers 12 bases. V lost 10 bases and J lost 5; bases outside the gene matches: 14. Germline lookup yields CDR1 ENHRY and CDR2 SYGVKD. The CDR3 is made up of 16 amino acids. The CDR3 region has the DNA TGTGCCAGTACCGGGACTAGCGGGTCGCTTACTGAGACCCAGTACTTC. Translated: CASTGTSGSLTETQYF.

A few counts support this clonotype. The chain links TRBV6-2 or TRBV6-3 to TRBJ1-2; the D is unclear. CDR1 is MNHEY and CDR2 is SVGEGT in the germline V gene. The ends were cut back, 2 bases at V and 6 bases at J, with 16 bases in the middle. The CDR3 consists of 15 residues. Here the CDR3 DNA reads TGTGCCAGCAGTTACGGAAGGTACCTTGCCCATGGCTACACCTTC. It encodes CASSYGRYLAHGYTF.

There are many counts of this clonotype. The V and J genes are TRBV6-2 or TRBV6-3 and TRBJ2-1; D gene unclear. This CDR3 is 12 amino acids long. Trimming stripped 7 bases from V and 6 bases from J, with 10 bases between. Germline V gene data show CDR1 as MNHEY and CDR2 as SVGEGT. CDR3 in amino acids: CASTKFGNEQFF. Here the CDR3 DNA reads TGTGCCAGCACTAAATTTGGCAATGAGCAGTTCTTC.

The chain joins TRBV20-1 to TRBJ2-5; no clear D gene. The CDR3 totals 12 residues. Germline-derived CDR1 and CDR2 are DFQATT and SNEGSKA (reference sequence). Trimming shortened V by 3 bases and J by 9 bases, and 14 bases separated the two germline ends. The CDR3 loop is CSASTATEAQYF. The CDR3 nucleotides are TGCAGTGCTAGCACCGCCACCGAGGCCCAGTACTTC.

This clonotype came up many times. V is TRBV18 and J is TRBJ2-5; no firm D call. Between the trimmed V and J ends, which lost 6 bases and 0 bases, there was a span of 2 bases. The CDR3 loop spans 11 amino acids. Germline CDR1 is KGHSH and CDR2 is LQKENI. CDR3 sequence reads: CASSYQETQYF. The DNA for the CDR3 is TGTGCCAGCTCCTACCAAGAGACCCAGTACTTC.